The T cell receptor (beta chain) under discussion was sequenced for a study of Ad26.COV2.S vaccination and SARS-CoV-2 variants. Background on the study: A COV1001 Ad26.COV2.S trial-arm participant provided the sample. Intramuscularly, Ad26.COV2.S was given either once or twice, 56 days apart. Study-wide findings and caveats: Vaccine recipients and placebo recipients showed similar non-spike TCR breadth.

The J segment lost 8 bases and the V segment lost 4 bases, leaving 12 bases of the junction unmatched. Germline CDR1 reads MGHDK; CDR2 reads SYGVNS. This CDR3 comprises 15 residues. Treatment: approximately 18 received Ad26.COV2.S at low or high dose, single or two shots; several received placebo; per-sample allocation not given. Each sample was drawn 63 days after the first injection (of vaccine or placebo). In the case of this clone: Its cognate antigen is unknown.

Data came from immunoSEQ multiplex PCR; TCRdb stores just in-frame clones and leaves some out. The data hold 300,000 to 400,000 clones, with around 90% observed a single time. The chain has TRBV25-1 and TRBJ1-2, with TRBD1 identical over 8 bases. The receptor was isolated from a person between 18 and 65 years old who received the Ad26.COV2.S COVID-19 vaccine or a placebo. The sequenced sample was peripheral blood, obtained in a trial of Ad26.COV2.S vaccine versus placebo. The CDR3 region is CASSAPTGALSGYTF. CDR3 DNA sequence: TGTGCCAGCAGTGCTCCGACAGGGGCCCTATCAGGCTACACCTTC.